This T cell receptor (beta chain) was profiled in a study of blood T cell repertoires in COVID-19 (dated by TCRdb to 2020 to 2021). Regarding the research as a whole: Samples from collaborators originated in the United States, Italy and Spain and spanned both the acute and convalescent phases of COVID-19. The material from the prospective study consisted of cDNA or gDNA derived from T cells, B-cell-depleted T cells, or PBMCs. Subjects who had been exposed to COVID-19, were actively infected with it, or had recovered from it provided the deeply sampled blood TCRbeta repertoires that made up the dataset. The repertoires were released in a freely available public database intended as a resource for research on the immune response to SARS-CoV-2. Samples came from the ongoing ImmuneRACE study (first 160 participants) plus 1,254 subjects from 6 global collaborators. The sample metadata nearly always contained a de-identified subject ID, COVID-19 status, age in years and sex. Where HLA class I and class II types were available, the types were taken from metadata supplied by the sample provider, not from assay-based typing. The study at large found these results: The quantity of clinical and demographic metadata differed by source and by participant and was supplied without curation.

As encoded in the germline V gene, CDR1 is MNHEY while CDR2 is SVGAGI. The cysteine opens and the phenylalanine closes a CDR3 of 15 amino acids. Solely the CDR3 DNA is kept, with 45 bases framed from the first base. V drops 5 bases and J drops 6 bases, leaving 17 bases in between. Whole blood was collected in K2EDTA tubes by collaborating institutions according to the institutions' own protocols. Collaborator samples were shipped for TCRbeta analysis as frozen whole blood, isolated PBMCs, or DNA extracted from either sample type. The immunoSEQ Assay, a bias-controlled multiplex PCR, was used to amplify TCRbeta CDR3 regions from genomic DNA. The authors processed their data as follows. The number of nucleated cells in each sample was estimated from the amplification of reference gene primers within the assay. Sequence reads were collapsed and filtered to measure the absolute abundance of every unique TCRbeta CDR3 rearrangement. For each sample, productive Simpson clonality was calculated as the square root of Simpson's diversity index across productive rearrangements. This immuneACCESS table, as held by TCRdb, lists in-frame sequences with V and J called but not all clones. Of the missing ones, under half trace to an unresolved V gene in checked studies; the others have no known cause. D and trimming come from the DNA, and the V and J calls and clone size come from that table. The sample table contains a few hundred thousand clones; only one count was recorded for around 89% of them. In total, the top ten clones hold under 4.5% of the sample.

With regard to this clone: Its antigen specificity is not known. No clone much larger than this one lies a single base away; base qualities are absent.

The rearranged chain carries TRBV6-5 and TRBJ2-1; matching of 5 bases hints at TRBD2 as the D gene. The TCR was taken from a woman aged 45-60 years with active or convalescent COVID-19. What was sequenced was peripheral blood. The sequenced DNA: TGTGCCAGCAGTCAAACTAGTGACGTTAGCAATGAGCAGTTCTTC. Translated, this gives CASSQTSDVSNEQFF.